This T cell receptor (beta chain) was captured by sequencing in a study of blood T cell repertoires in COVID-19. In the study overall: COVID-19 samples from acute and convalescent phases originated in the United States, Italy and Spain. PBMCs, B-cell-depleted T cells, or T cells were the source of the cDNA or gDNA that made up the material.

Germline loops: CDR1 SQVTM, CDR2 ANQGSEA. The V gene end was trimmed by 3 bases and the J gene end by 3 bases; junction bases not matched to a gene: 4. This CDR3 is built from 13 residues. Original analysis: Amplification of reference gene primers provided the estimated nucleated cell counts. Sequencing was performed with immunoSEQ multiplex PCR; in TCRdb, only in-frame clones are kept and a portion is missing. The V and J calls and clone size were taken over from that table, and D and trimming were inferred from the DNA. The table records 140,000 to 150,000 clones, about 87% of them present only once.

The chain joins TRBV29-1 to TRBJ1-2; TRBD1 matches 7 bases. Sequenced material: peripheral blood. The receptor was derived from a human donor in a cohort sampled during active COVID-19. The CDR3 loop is CSVDVGGDYGYTF. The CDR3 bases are TGCAGCGTTGATGTAGGGGGCGACTATGGCTACACCTTC.